The 20 T cell receptor beta chains below come from one sample, sequenced in a study of cytomegalovirus exposure and HLA in healthy donors. In the PCR, 60 Vbeta and 13 Jbeta primers were used. Clones were sequenced by immunoSEQ multiplex PCR, and TCRdb holds only the in-frame ones, with some missing. Of 250,000 to 350,000 clones in the sample, around two thirds were seen once. The sample taken for sequencing was PBMCs. These receptors were taken from a female donor in good health and CMV-seronegative.

The rearrangement uses TRBV7-9 and TRBJ2-2; weak D call: TRBD2 (6 bases). V was clipped by 5 bases and J by 6 bases, with 10 bases between them. This CDR3 is built from 13 residues. Germline V gene sequence: CDR1 SEHNR, CDR2 FQNEAQ (reference sequence). As DNA, the CDR3 is TGTGCCAGCAGCATCGGGGGAGCCGGGGAGCTGTTTTTT. It yields the protein CASSIGGAGELFF. Full variable domain (missing parts from reference TRBV7-9 and TRBJ2-2): DTGVSQNPRHKITKRGQNVTFRCDPISEHNRLYWYRQTLGQGPEFLTYFQNEAQLEKSRLLSDRFSAERPKGSFSTLEIQRTEQGDSAMYLCASSIGGAGELFFGEGSRLTVL.

The V gene is TRBV4-2, the J gene TRBJ2-2; 10 nucleotides agree with TRBD2. Trimming cost V 2 bases and J 4 bases; bases outside gene matches: 7. Germline CDR1 is LGHNA and CDR2 is YNFKEQ. This CDR3 is 17 amino acids long. CDR3 amino acids: CASSQREGTSVTGELFF. The CDR3 DNA reads as TGTGCCAGCAGCCAACGAGAGGGGACTAGCGTCACCGGGGAGCTGTTTTTT.

The genes are TRBV11-2 and TRBJ2-7; D perhaps matches TRBD1 (6 bases). The CDR3 runs to 15 residues. The V end lost 3 bases, the J end lost 0 bases, and 12 bases lay between the germline ends. The germline V gene has CDR1 SGHAT and CDR2 FQNNGV. Here the CDR3 reads CASSLPRTDSYEQYF. The DNA for the CDR3 is TGTGCCAGCAGCTTGCCCCGGACAGACTCCTACGAGCAGTACTTC. Using reference TRBV11-2 and TRBJ2-7 for the parts outside the CDR3, the full variable domain is EAGVAQSPRYKIIEKRQSVAFWCNPISGHATLYWYQQILGQGPKLLIQFQNNGVVDDSQLPKDRFSAERLKGVDSTLKIQPAKLEDSAVYLCASSLPRTDSYEQYFGPGTRLTVT.

The V and J genes are TRBV5-1 and TRBJ2-1; 11 nucleotides match TRBD2. This CDR3 has 16 amino acids. Trimming at V came to 0 bases and at J to 9 bases, leaving 8 bases not matched to a gene. The germline V gene has CDR1 SGHRS and CDR2 YFSETQ. This chain's CDR3 is CASSLEGASGRREQFF. Written as DNA, the CDR3 is TGCGCCAGCAGCTTGGAGGGGGCTAGCGGGAGGCGTGAGCAGTTCTTC.

This clone was seen more than once but under ten times. The rearrangement links TRBV5-4 to TRBJ2-5; the D gene is possibly TRBD2 (6 bases). Trimming cost V 5 bases and J 7 bases, with 12 bases left between them. This CDR3 is built from 12 residues. The germline V gene encodes CDR1 SGHNT and CDR2 YYREEE (reference sequence). In DNA form, the CDR3 reads TGTGCCAGCAGAGGTCCGGAGGGGACCCAGTACTTC. This encodes CASRGPEGTQYF.

V and J are TRBV7-9 and TRBJ2-5, with 9 bases lining up with TRBD2. V was pared by 5 bases and J by 1 base, with 8 bases of the junction left unmatched. CDR1 SEHNR and CDR2 FQNEAQ come from the germline V gene (reference sequence). The CDR3 is 16 amino acids. CDR3 nucleotides: TGTGCCAGCAGCCGCCCGACTAGCGGAGTCCAAGAGACCCAGTACTTC. Protein product: CASSRPTSGVQETQYF.

This chain uses TRBV19 with TRBJ2-1; 7 nucleotides match TRBD1. J gave up 0 bases and V 8 bases, and 4 bases lay outside the gene matches. This CDR3 is built from 14 residues. Germline V CDR1 and CDR2: LNHDA, SQIVND (reference sequence). CDR3 loop: CASQQGSSYNEQFF. The CDR3 DNA sequence: TGTGCCAGTCAACAGGGGAGCTCCTACAATGAGCAGTTCTTC.

This chain connects TRBV27 to TRBJ1-1; possibly TRBD1 for D (5 bases). V dropped 0 bases and J dropped 7 bases, with 9 bases sitting between them. This CDR3 spans 13 amino acids. Germline V gives CDR1 MNHEY, CDR2 SMNVEV (reference sequence). The chain's CDR3 is CASSLSQGGEAFF. In nucleotides, the CDR3 is TGTGCCAGCAGTTTATCCCAGGGAGGTGAAGCTTTCTTT.

The chain's CDR3 is CASSLQRGEQFF. The CDR3 DNA is TGTGCCAGCAGTCTCCAAAGAGGTGAGCAGTTCTTC. This chain connects TRBV2 to TRBJ2-1; D gene unclear. In germline, CDR1 is SNHLY, CDR2 FYNNEI. The CDR3 is made up of 12 amino acids. V lost 5 bases, J lost 9 bases, and 11 bases lay in between.

This rearrangement joins TRBV5-1 to TRBJ2-7; TRBD1 is a possible D gene (6 bases). Germline CDR1 is SGHRS and CDR2 is YFSETQ. Trimming removed 4 bases from V and 0 bases from J, with 14 bases in between. This CDR3 comprises 15 residues. The CDR3 nucleotides are TGCGCCAGCAGCCCAAAGGACAGTCTCTCCTACGAGCAGTACTTC. As protein: CASSPKDSLSYEQYF.

The chain combines TRBV20-1 with TRBJ1-2, with TRBD1 matching 9 bases. V lost 6 bases to trimming and J lost 8 bases; unmatched junction nucleotides: 4. The CDR3 covers 11 residues. Germline V CDR1 and CDR2: DFQATT, SNEGSKA (reference sequence). CDR3 region: CSARTGAGYTF. For the CDR3, the DNA is TGCAGTGCCAGGACAGGGGCGGGCTACACCTTC.

This clone was observed a handful of times. The junction departs from germline at one end; a sequencing error may be responsible. At the DNA level, this CDR3 is encoded by other sequences in the same sample as well. This chain links TRBV18 with TRBJ1-1; no clear D gene. CDR1 KGHSH and CDR2 LQKENI come from the germline V gene. The CDR3 spans 13 residues. The CDR3 here is CASSPTRNSEAFF. CDR3 in DNA: TGCGCCAGCTCACCAACGAGGAACTCTGAAGCTTTCTTT.

The rearrangement uses TRBV5-1 and TRBJ2-7, with 12 bases matching TRBD2. CDR1 is SGHRS and CDR2 is YFSETQ in the germline V gene. V gave up 5 bases and J gave up 3 bases; unmatched junction bases: 6. The CDR3 contains 15 residues. The CDR3 DNA is TGCGCCAGCAGACATAGACTAGCGGGAGACTACGAGCAGTACTTC. Residues: CASRHRLAGDYEQYF.

DNA of the CDR3: TGTGCCAGCAGTGTGTCGGGGTACTATGGCTACACCTTC. It translates to CASSVSGYYGYTF. The chain joins TRBV6-5 to TRBJ1-2; no clear D gene. V dropped 5 bases and J dropped 3 bases, with 10 bases sitting between them. The CDR3 has 13 amino acids. From germline, CDR1 is MNHEY and CDR2 SVGAGI.

V usage is TRBV9 and J usage is TRBJ2-3; possibly TRBD2 for D (6 bases). Trimming took 0 bases from V and 4 from J, leaving 12 bases between them. This CDR3 is built from 15 residues. Germline V lookup: CDR1 SGDLS, CDR2 YYNGEE. The CDR3 nucleotides are TGTGCCAGCAGCGTAGCGGGAGTGCAGGCAGATACGCAGTATTTT. Amino acid sequence: CASSVAGVQADTQYF.

V usage is TRBV18 and J usage is TRBJ1-5; no reliable D call. The germline V and J ends were trimmed by 6 bases and 4 bases, with 7 bases remaining between them. Germline V gives CDR1 KGHSH, CDR2 LQKENI. The CDR3 is 12 amino acids. The CDR3 spells CASSRENQPQHF. CDR3 nucleotide sequence: TGTGCCAGCTCGCGAGAAAATCAGCCCCAGCATTTT.

This chain uses TRBV4-1 with TRBJ2-1; 7 nucleotides align to TRBD1. Germline CDR1 is MGHRA and CDR2 is YSYEKL. This CDR3 region has 17 residues. Trimming took 0 bases from V and 5 from J; bases not matched to a gene: 10. DNA of the CDR3: TGCGCCAGCAGCCAAGATCGAGGTAGGGGACAGAACAATGAGCAGTTCTTC. Protein product: CASSQDRGRGQNNEQFF.

The CDR3 DNA reads TGTGCCAGCCAAATCCCCAGACTTAATAGCAATCAGCCCCAGCATTTT. It yields the protein CASQIPRLNSNQPQHF. J is TRBJ1-5 and V is TRBV14; D ambiguous. The CDR3 has 16 residues. Trimming cost V 8 bases and J 0 bases, with 17 bases left between them. The V gene's germline CDR1 is SGHDN and CDR2 FVKESK. Filled out from reference TRBV14 and TRBJ1-5, the complete variable domain reads EAGVTQFPSHSVIEKGQTVTLRCDPISGHDNLYWYRRVMGKEIKFLLHFVKESKQDESGMPNNRFLAERTGGTYSTLKVQPAELEDSGVYFCASQIPRLNSNQPQHFGDGTRLSIL.

The V call is TRBV11-3, the J call TRBJ2-3; 10 bases map to TRBD2. The trim removed 5 bases at V and 0 bases at J, leaving 2 bases unmatched. Looked up from germline, CDR1 is SGHNT and CDR2 is YENEEA. The CDR3 has 15 residues. This CDR3 reads CASSRTSGSTDTQYF. CDR3 nucleotide sequence: TGTGCCAGCAGCCGGACTAGCGGTAGCACAGATACGCAGTATTTT. Full variable domain (outside the CDR3, taken from reference TRBV11-3 and TRBJ2-3): EAGVVQSPRYKIIEKKQPVAFWCNPISGHNTLYWYLQNLGQGPELLIRYENEEAVDDSQLPKDRFSAERLKGVDSTLKIQPAELGDSAVYLCASSRTSGSTDTQYFGPGTRLTVL.

Details on this clone: This sample includes further DNA sequences coding for the same CDR3. The chain is built from TRBV27 and TRBJ2-1; 7 bases align to TRBD2. The V segment lost 5 bases and the J segment 0 bases; nucleotides outside the gene matches: 4. This CDR3 is built from 15 residues. In germline, CDR1 is MNHEY, CDR2 SMNVEV (reference sequence). The chain's CDR3 is CASSLGGSSYNEQFF. CDR3 coding DNA: TGTGCCAGCAGTCTTGGCGGGAGCTCCTACAATGAGCAGTTCTTC.